The 9 T cell receptor beta chains below were found in one sample sequenced in a study of cytomegalovirus exposure and HLA in healthy donors. PCR was performed using 60 Vbeta and 13 Jbeta primers. Data came from immunoSEQ multiplex PCR; TCRdb stores just in-frame clones and leaves some out. The data hold 94,000 or so clones, with just over 70% observed a single time. The specimen was PBMCs. The receptors were sampled from a man aged 60 to 69 in good health and CMV-seronegative.

The chain recombines TRBV30 with TRBJ1-1; D gene unclear. Trimming removed 3 bases from V and 2 bases from J, with 7 bases in between. This CDR3 has 12 amino acids. The germline CDR1 and CDR2 sequences are GTSNPN and SVGIG (reference sequence). DNA of the CDR3: TGTGCCTGGAGCCTTACTAACACTGAAGCTTTCTTT. This codes for CAWSLTNTEAFF.

This chain links TRBV19 with TRBJ2-3; 8 bases line up with TRBD2. This CDR3 comprises 16 residues. The V gene's germline CDR1 is LNHDA and CDR2 SQIVND (reference sequence). V was clipped by 3 bases and J by 0 bases; unmatched bases: 5. The CDR3 is CASSMEASGSTDTQYF. The CDR3 DNA sequence: TGTGCCAGTAGTATGGAAGCTAGCGGGAGCACAGATACGCAGTATTTT.

This clone has just one count. The chain joins TRBV28 to TRBJ2-7, with a weak D call TRBD1 (7 bases). CDR3 length: 14 amino acids. CDR1 and CDR2 from the germline V gene are MDHEN and SYDVKM. Trimming left V 5 bases short and J 3 bases short, with 14 bases between. The CDR3 sequence is CASSPGGMNYEQYF. The DNA of the CDR3 is TGTGCCAGCAGTCCAGGGGGGATGAACTACGAGCAGTACTTC.

The gene calls are TRBV7-2 and TRBJ2-7, with 10 bases identical to TRBD2. This CDR3 has 14 residues. V shed 3 bases and J 3 bases; nucleotides not matched to a gene: 2. Germline CDR1 SGHTA, CDR2 FQGNSA. The CDR3 sequence: CASSFSSGGYEQYF. The DNA of the CDR3 is TGTGCCAGCAGCTTTTCTAGCGGGGGCTACGAGCAGTACTTC.

The rearrangement uses TRBV18 and TRBJ1-1; TRBD1 is a possible D gene (6 bases). V lost 4 bases to trimming and J lost 1 base, with 7 bases between them. This CDR3 is 13 amino acids long. The V gene's germline CDR1 is KGHSH and CDR2 LQKENI. The CDR3 reads CASSQQGNTEAFF. In DNA form, the CDR3 reads TGTGCCAGCTCACAACAGGGGAACACTGAAGCTTTCTTT.

This clone occurred once. V is TRBV19 and J is TRBJ2-3; 13 bases are shared with TRBD2. This CDR3 comprises 17 residues. V trimming: 10 bases; J trimming: 1 base; junction bases outside the gene matches: 11. The germline CDR1 and CDR2 sequences are LNHDA and SQIVND (reference sequence). CDR3 residues: CATKRLAGGRGTDTQYF. DNA for the CDR3: TGTGCCACCAAACGACTAGCGGGGGGCCGAGGCACAGATACGCAGTATTTT. The full variable domain, its missing parts supplied by reference TRBV19 and TRBJ2-3, is DGGITQSPKYLFRKEGQNVTLSCEQNLNHDAMYWYRQDPGQGLRLIYYSQIVNDFQKGDIAEGYSVSREKKESFPLTVTSAQKNPTAFYLCATKRLAGGRGTDTQYFGPGTRLTVL.

The chain has TRBV7-9 and TRBJ2-4, with TRBD2 matching over 12 bases. V shed 1 base and J 1 base; nucleotides not matched to a gene: 8. This CDR3 has 19 residues. Germline lookup yields CDR1 SEHNR and CDR2 FQNEAQ (reference sequence). The CDR3 bases are TGTGCCAGCAGCTTAGGGCTAGCGGGAGGGCAAAGGGCCAAAAACATTCAGTACTTC. This sequence encodes CASSLGLAGGQRAKNIQYF.

This clone was counted between two and nine times. J is TRBJ1-5 and V is TRBV6-1; maybe TRBD1 (6 bases). This CDR3 spans 13 amino acids. Germline CDR1 is MNHNS and CDR2 is SASEGT. The CDR3 nucleotides are TGTGCAACAGGGACGGCAGTTGATCAGCCCCAGCATTTT. It translates to CATGTAVDQPQHF.

This chain links TRBV11-2 with TRBJ2-1, with TRBD2 matching over 10 bases. The CDR3 loop spans 17 amino acids. The germline V gene has CDR1 SGHAT and CDR2 FQNNGV. V dropped 8 bases and J dropped 0; count of bases not matched to a gene: 10. The CDR3 nucleotides are TGTGCCAGCGGGCGGGCTAGCGGGGGCCTCTCCTACAATGAGCAGTTCTTC. Its protein product is CASGRASGGLSYNEQFF.